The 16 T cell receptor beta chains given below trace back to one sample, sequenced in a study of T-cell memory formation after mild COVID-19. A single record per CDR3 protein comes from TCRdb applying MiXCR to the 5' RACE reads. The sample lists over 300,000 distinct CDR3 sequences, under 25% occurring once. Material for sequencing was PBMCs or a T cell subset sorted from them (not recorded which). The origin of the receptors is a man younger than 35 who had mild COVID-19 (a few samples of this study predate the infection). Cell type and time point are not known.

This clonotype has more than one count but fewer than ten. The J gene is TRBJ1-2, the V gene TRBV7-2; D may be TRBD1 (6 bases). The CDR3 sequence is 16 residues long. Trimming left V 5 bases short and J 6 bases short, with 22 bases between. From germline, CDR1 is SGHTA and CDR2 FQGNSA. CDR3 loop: CASSLGRRGPRHGYTF. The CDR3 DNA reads TGTGCCAGCAGCCTAGGGCGGCGGGGGCCGAGGCATGGCTACACCTTC.

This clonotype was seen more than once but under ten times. The CDR3 is CASSQINVVHEQFF. The CDR3 DNA reads as TGTGCCAGCAGCCAAATAAACGTGGTGCATGAGCAGTTCTTC. This rearrangement joins TRBV7-2 to TRBJ2-1; D not certain. The CDR3 has 14 amino acids. Germline-derived CDR1 and CDR2 are SGHTA and FQGNSA. Trimming shortened V by 5 bases and J by 8 bases, and 16 bases separated the two germline ends.

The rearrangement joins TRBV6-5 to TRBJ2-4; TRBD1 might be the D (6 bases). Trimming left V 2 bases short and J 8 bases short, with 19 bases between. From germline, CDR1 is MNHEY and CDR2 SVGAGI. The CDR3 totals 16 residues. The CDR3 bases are TGTGCCAGCAGTTACAGCCGTGGGACATCACGGGACATTCAGTACTTC. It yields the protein CASSYSRGTSRDIQYF.

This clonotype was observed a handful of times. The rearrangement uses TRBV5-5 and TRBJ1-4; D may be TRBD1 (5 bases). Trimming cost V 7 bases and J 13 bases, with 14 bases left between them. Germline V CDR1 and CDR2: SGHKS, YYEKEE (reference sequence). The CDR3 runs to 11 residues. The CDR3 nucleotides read TGTGCCAGCTCAAGGGGAGGTGGACTGTTTTTT. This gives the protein CASSRGGGLFF.

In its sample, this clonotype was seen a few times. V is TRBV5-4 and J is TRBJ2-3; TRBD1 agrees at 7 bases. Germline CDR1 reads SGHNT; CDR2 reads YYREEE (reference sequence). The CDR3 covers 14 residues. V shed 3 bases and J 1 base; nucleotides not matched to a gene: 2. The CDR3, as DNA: TGTGCCAGCAGCTGGACAGGCCGCACAGATACGCAGTATTTT. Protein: CASSWTGRTDTQYF. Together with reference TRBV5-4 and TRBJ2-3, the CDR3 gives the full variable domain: ETGVTQSPTHLIKTRGQQVTLRCSSQSGHNTVSWYQQALGQGPQFIFQYYREEENGRGNFPPRFSGLQFPNYSSELNVNALELDDSALYLCASSWTGRTDTQYFGPGTRLTVL.

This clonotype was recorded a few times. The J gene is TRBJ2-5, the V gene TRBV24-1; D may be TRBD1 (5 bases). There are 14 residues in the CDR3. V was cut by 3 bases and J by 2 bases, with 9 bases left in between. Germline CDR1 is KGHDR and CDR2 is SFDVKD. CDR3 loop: CATSDPTVQETQYF. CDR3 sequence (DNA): TGTGCCACCAGTGATCCGACAGTGCAAGAGACCCAGTACTTC.

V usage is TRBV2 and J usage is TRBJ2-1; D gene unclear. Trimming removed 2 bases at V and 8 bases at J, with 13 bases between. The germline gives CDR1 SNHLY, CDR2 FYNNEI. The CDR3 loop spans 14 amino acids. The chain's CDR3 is CASSEQTTNYEQFF. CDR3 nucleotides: TGTGCCAGCAGTGAACAGACCACTAATTATGAGCAGTTCTTC.

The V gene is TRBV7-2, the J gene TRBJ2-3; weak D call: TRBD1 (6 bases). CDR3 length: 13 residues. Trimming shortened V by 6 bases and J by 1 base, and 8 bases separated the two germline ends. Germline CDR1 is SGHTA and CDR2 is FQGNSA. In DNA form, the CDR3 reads TGTGCCAGCAGGAAGGGGGGCACAGATACGCAGTATTTT. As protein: CASRKGGTDTQYF.

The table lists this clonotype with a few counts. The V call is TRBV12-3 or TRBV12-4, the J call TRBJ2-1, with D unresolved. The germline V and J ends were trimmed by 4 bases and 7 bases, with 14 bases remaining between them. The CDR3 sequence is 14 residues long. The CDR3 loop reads CASSSGSSANEQFF. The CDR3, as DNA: TGTGCCAGCAGTTCTGGAAGCTCGGCAAATGAGCAGTTCTTC.

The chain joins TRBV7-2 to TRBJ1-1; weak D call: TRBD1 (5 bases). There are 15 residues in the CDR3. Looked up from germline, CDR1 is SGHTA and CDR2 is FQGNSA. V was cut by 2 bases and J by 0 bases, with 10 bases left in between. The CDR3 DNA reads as TGTGCCAGCAGCTTATCCACGGGGCTGAACACTGAAGCTTTCTTT. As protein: CASSLSTGLNTEAFF. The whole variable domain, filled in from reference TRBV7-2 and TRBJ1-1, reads GAGVSQSPSNKVTEKGKDVELRCDPISGHTALYWYRQSLGQGLEFLIYFQGNSAPDKSGLPSDRFSAERTGGSVSTLTIQRTQQEDSAVYLCASSLSTGLNTEAFFGQGTRLTVV.

The CDR3 reads CASSLLDRCRTEAFF. The CDR3 region has the DNA TGTGCCAGCAGCCTACTAGACAGGTGTCGAACTGAAGCTTTCTTT. The rearrangement joins TRBV3-1 to TRBJ1-1; the D gene is possibly TRBD1 (6 bases). Germline CDR1 reads LGHDT; CDR2 reads YNNKEL (reference sequence). The CDR3 spans 15 residues. V was shortened by 4 bases and J by 5 bases, with 17 bases between the two germline ends.

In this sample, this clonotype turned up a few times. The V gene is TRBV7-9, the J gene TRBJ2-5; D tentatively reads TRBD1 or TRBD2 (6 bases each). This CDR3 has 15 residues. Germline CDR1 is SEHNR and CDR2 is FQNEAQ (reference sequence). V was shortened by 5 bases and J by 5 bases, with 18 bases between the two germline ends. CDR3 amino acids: CASSVGQGGVETQYF. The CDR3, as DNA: TGTGCCAGCAGCGTGGGACAAGGAGGGGTGGAGACCCAGTACTTC.

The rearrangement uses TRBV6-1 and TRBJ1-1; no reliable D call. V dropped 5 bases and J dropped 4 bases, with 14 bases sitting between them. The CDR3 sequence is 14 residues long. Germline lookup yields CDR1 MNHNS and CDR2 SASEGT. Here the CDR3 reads CASSKNTYGTEAFF. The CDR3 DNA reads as TGTGCCAGCAGTAAGAACACTTACGGCACTGAAGCTTTCTTT.

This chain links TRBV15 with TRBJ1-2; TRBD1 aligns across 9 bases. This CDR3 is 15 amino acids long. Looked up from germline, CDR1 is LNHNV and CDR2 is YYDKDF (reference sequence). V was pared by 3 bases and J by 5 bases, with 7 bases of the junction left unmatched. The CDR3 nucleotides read TGTGCCACCAGCAGGCGGGACAGGGAGATATATGGCTACACCTTC. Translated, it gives CATSRRDREIYGYTF.

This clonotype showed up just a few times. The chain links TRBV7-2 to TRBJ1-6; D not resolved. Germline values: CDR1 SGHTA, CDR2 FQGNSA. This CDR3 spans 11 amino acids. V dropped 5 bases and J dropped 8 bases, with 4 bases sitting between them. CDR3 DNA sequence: TGTGCCAGCAGCCGAGATTCACCCCTCCACTTT. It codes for CASSRDSPLHF.

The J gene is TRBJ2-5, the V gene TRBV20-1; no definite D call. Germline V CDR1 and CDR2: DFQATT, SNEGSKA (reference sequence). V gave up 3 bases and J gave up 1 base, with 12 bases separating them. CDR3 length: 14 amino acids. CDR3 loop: CSARTPVLQETQYF. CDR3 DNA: TGCAGTGCTAGGACACCCGTACTCCAAGAGACCCAGTACTTC.